This T cell receptor beta chain originates from a study of cytomegalovirus exposure and HLA in healthy donors. At the level of the study: Out of approximately 170 million T cells, an earlier analysis found more than 95 million unique TCR beta sequences in total. The study, taken as a whole, reports: A later examination showed that TCR association rates differed by HLA locus, with DRB1 most and HLA-C fewest.

Use of 60 Vbeta and 13 Jbeta primers characterized the PCR. TCRdb keeps only in-frame clones here, not all; method: immunoSEQ multiplex PCR. The sample shows around 170,000 clones, roughly 83% of them seen only once. Remarks on this clone: The antigen is undetermined.

Germline V gene data show CDR1 as GTSNPN and CDR2 as SVGIG (reference sequence). After removal of 7 bases from V and 10 bases from J, the junction contained 14 bases not matched to a gene. The CDR3 length is 15 residues. This receptor was obtained from a boy between 2 and 10 years old in good health and CMV-seronegative. V and J are TRBV30 and TRBJ1-4; 11 positions agree with TRBD1. Sample: PBMCs. The CDR3, as DNA: TGTGCCTTAGGACAGGGGGCTTCCCCCGGCGGAAAACTGTTTTTT. As protein: CALGQGASPGGKLFF.